This is a list of T cell receptor beta chains from one sample in a study of T cells after posttransplantation cyclophosphamide. The table came from immunoSEQ multiplex PCR; TCRdb's copy has only in-frame clones and leaves some out. The profile covers 50,000 to 65,000 clones, with about 86% appearing a single time and 2.8% taken by the ten largest. Input material: PBMCs. The source of these receptors is a man aged 30 to 39 with a blood cancer, CMV-positive, and with a related stem cell donor. CDR3s include the opening cysteine and the closing phenylalanine or tryptophan. D genes are given only for firm matches. For some rows the clone size is stated as once, few or many, or as a class when expanded; others skip it.

len: 15
abundance: few
d_gene: TRBD1
j_gene: TRBJ2-5
v_gene: TRBV19
CDR3nt: TGTGCCAGTAGTTCAGGGACAGGGGGCATGAAGACCCAGTACTTC
CDR3aa: CASSSGTGGMKTQYF

len: 14
abundance: NA
d_gene: NA
j_gene: TRBJ2-5
v_gene: TRBV2
CDR3nt: TGTGCCAGCAGTGAGGACATAAGGAAAGAGACCCAGTACTTC
CDR3aa: CASSEDIRKETQYF

len: 15
abundance: NA
d_gene: NA
j_gene: TRBJ1-5
v_gene: TRBV28
CDR3nt: TGTGCCAGCAGTTTAGCCCTGGGACTTTATCAGCCCCAGCATTTT
CDR3aa: CASSLALGLYQPQHF

len: 14
abundance: NA
d_gene: NA
j_gene: TRBJ1-2
v_gene: TRBV5-1
CDR3nt: TGCGCCAGCAGCTTCCGAACAGGAGAAGGCGGCTACACCTTC
CDR3aa: CASSFRTGEGGYTF

len: 13
abundance: NA
d_gene: NA
j_gene: TRBJ2-7
v_gene: TRBV7-9
CDR3nt: TGTGCCAGCAGCCCCCTGCATTCCTACGAGCAGTACTTC
CDR3aa: CASSPLHSYEQYF

len: 11
abundance: NA
d_gene: NA
j_gene: TRBJ2-4
v_gene: TRBV2
CDR3nt: TGTGCCAGTACACTAGAAAACATTCAGTACTTC
CDR3aa: CASTLENIQYF

len: 16
abundance: NA
d_gene: NA
j_gene: TRBJ2-3
v_gene: TRBV29-1
CDR3nt: TGCAGCGTTGAAGACCCTCGGTCTCGGAGCACAGATACGCAGTATTTT
CDR3aa: CSVEDPRSRSTDTQYF

len: 13
abundance: NA
d_gene: NA
j_gene: TRBJ2-1
v_gene: TRBV6-1
CDR3nt: TGTGCCAGCAGTGAAGCTACGATCAGGGGGGAGTTCTTC
CDR3aa: CASSEATIRGEFF

len: 17
abundance: NA
d_gene: TRBD1
j_gene: TRBJ1-6
v_gene: TRBV28
CDR3nt: TGTGCCAGCAGTTCCGACCGGGACAGAGACTATAATTCACCCCTCCACTTT
CDR3aa: CASSSDRDRDYNSPLHF

len: 17
abundance: NA
d_gene: NA
j_gene: TRBJ2-2
v_gene: TRBV7-9
CDR3nt: TGTGCCAGCAGCCGTCCCATGGGGGGTCCGAACACCGGGGAGCTGTTTTTT
CDR3aa: CASSRPMGGPNTGELFF

len: 14
abundance: NA
d_gene: NA
j_gene: TRBJ1-2
v_gene: TRBV11-2
CDR3nt: TGTGCCAGCAGCTTAGTACGAGGGAGGGCGGTCCACACCTTC
CDR3aa: CASSLVRGRAVHTF

len: 14
abundance: NA
d_gene: NA
j_gene: TRBJ2-5
v_gene: TRBV7-9
CDR3nt: TGTGCCAGCAGCTTAGATGTGGGAGCGGAGACCCAGTACTTC
CDR3aa: CASSLDVGAETQYF

len: 16
abundance: few
d_gene: TRBD1
j_gene: TRBJ2-7
v_gene: TRBV4-1
CDR3nt: TGCGCCAGCAGCCAAGCCTCAACAGGGGGTGCCTACGAGCAGTACTTC
CDR3aa: CASSQASTGGAYEQYF

len: 12
abundance: NA
d_gene: NA
j_gene: TRBJ1-1
v_gene: TRBV27
CDR3nt: TGTGCCAGCAGTTTACGGGGTACTGAAGCTTTCTTT
CDR3aa: CASSLRGTEAFF

len: 17
abundance: few
d_gene: TRBD2
j_gene: TRBJ2-1
v_gene: TRBV5-1
CDR3nt: TGCGCCAGCAGCCACGGTGTAACTAGCGGGATTGGCAATGAGCAGTTCTTC
CDR3aa: CASSHGVTSGIGNEQFF

len: 16
abundance: NA
d_gene: TRBD1
j_gene: TRBJ2-1
v_gene: TRBV5-1
CDR3nt: TGCGCCAGCAGCGATCAAACAGGGGGCGCGTACAATGAGCAGTTCTTC
CDR3aa: CASSDQTGGAYNEQFF

len: 14
abundance: few
d_gene: TRBD1
j_gene: TRBJ2-7
v_gene: TRBV2
CDR3nt: TGTGCCGGAACAGTTGAAGGGGGCATCTACGAGCAGTACTTC
CDR3aa: CAGTVEGGIYEQYF

len: 15
abundance: NA
d_gene: NA
j_gene: TRBJ2-7
v_gene: TRBV19
CDR3nt: TGTGCCAGTAGTCGAAAGGGGGTCAACTCCTACGAGCAGTACTTC
CDR3aa: CASSRKGVNSYEQYF

len: 14
abundance: NA
d_gene: NA
j_gene: TRBJ2-1
v_gene: TRBV27
CDR3nt: TGTGCCAGCAGTTTATGGTCTCAGGGGTCAGAGCAGTTCTTC
CDR3aa: CASSLWSQGSEQFF

len: 15
abundance: NA
d_gene: TRBD1
j_gene: TRBJ1-2
v_gene: TRBV7-2
CDR3nt: TGTGCCAGCAGACCTCCGGGACAGGGCACGCATGGCTACACCTTC
CDR3aa: CASRPPGQGTHGYTF

len: 13
abundance: NA
d_gene: NA
j_gene: TRBJ1-2
v_gene: TRBV27
CDR3nt: TGTGCCAGCAGTTTATCATCGGACTATGGCTACACCTTC
CDR3aa: CASSLSSDYGYTF

len: 17
abundance: NA
d_gene: TRBD1
j_gene: TRBJ1-5
v_gene: TRBV15
CDR3nt: TGTGCCACGCATTCCGGGACAGGGGGCAAGTTTAATCAGCCCCAGCATTTT
CDR3aa: CATHSGTGGKFNQPQHF

len: 15
abundance: NA
d_gene: NA
j_gene: TRBJ1-1
v_gene: TRBV9
CDR3nt: TGTGCCAGCAGCCCACAGATCCACGAGAACACTGAAGCTTTCTTT
CDR3aa: CASSPQIHENTEAFF

len: 15
abundance: NA
d_gene: NA
j_gene: TRBJ2-7
v_gene: TRBV9
CDR3nt: TGTGCCAGCAGCGTAGCTCCTAGTGGAACCTACGAGCAGTACTTC
CDR3aa: CASSVAPSGTYEQYF

len: 14
abundance: NA
d_gene: NA
j_gene: TRBJ2-7
v_gene: TRBV9
CDR3nt: TGTGCCAGCAGCGTGGGTTGGGAACTAGAGGGGCAGTACTTC
CDR3aa: CASSVGWELEGQYF

len: 17
abundance: NA
d_gene: TRBD2
j_gene: TRBJ2-1
v_gene: TRBV28
CDR3nt: TGTGCCAGCAGTCCGTGGTCTAGCGGGAGGGCCGGAGATGAGCAGTTCTTC
CDR3aa: CASSPWSSGRAGDEQFF

len: 15
abundance: NA
d_gene: NA
j_gene: TRBJ2-7
v_gene: TRBV28
CDR3nt: TGTGCCAGCAGTCCCCGCCGGGTTGTACGACTGGAGCAGTACTTC
CDR3aa: CASSPRRVVRLEQYF

len: 16
abundance: NA
d_gene: TRBD2
j_gene: TRBJ2-7
v_gene: TRBV19
CDR3nt: TGTGCCAGTAGTAAATACGCGGGACTAGCGGGCCACGAGCAGTACTTC
CDR3aa: CASSKYAGLAGHEQYF

len: 14
abundance: NA
d_gene: TRBD1
j_gene: TRBJ2-7
v_gene: TRBV7-9
CDR3nt: TGTGCCAGCAGCTTAACAGGGGGCTCAAACGAGCAGTACTTC
CDR3aa: CASSLTGGSNEQYF

len: 14
abundance: NA
d_gene: TRBD2
j_gene: TRBJ2-3
v_gene: TRBV5-4
CDR3nt: TGTGCCAGCAGCTCCGGGACTAGCCAAGATACGCAGTATTTT
CDR3aa: CASSSGTSQDTQYF

len: 14
abundance: NA
d_gene: NA
j_gene: TRBJ1-1
v_gene: TRBV7-3
CDR3nt: TGTGCCAGCAGCTCAAGCCCAGGGGCCACTGAAGCTTTCTTT
CDR3aa: CASSSSPGATEAFF

len: 15
abundance: once
d_gene: TRBD1
j_gene: TRBJ1-1
v_gene: TRBV28
CDR3nt: TGTGCCAGCAGTGACGGGACAGGGTTTTTTGCTGAAGCTTTCTTT
CDR3aa: CASSDGTGFFAEAFF

len: 15
abundance: NA
d_gene: TRBD1
j_gene: TRBJ1-2
v_gene: TRBV19
CDR3nt: TGTGCCAGTAGTCACCTACAGGGGGGACCCTATGGCTACACCTTC
CDR3aa: CASSHLQGGPYGYTF

len: 15
abundance: NA
d_gene: NA
j_gene: TRBJ2-1
v_gene: TRBV5-6
CDR3nt: TGTGCCAGCAGCTTGGAGCGTTACTCCTACAATGAGCAGTTCTTC
CDR3aa: CASSLERYSYNEQFF

len: 14
abundance: NA
d_gene: TRBD1
j_gene: TRBJ1-2
v_gene: TRBV28
CDR3nt: TGTGCCACGTCCCGGGACAGGGGGAACTATGGCTACACCTTC
CDR3aa: CATSRDRGNYGYTF

len: 12
abundance: NA
d_gene: NA
j_gene: TRBJ2-5
v_gene: TRBV6-1
CDR3nt: TGTGCCAGCAGTGAAAACGGAGAGACCCAGTACTTC
CDR3aa: CASSENGETQYF

len: 16
abundance: NA
d_gene: TRBD2
j_gene: TRBJ2-1
v_gene: TRBV9
CDR3nt: TGTGCCAGCAGCGTAGGCCGGACTAGCGTTTACAATGAGCAGTTCTTC
CDR3aa: CASSVGRTSVYNEQFF

len: 15
abundance: NA
d_gene: TRBD2
j_gene: TRBJ2-5
v_gene: TRBV5-6
CDR3nt: TGTGCCAGCAGCTTGACTAGCGGGGGCCAAGAGACCCAGTACTTC
CDR3aa: CASSLTSGGQETQYF

len: 12
abundance: NA
d_gene: NA
j_gene: TRBJ2-2
v_gene: TRBV27
CDR3nt: TGTGCCAGCAGTTCGGACACCGGGGAGCTGTTTTTT
CDR3aa: CASSSDTGELFF

len: 15
abundance: NA
d_gene: TRBD1
j_gene: TRBJ2-2
v_gene: TRBV25-1
CDR3nt: TGTGCCAGCAGTGAGCAGGGGGCGTACACCGGGGAGCTGTTTTTT
CDR3aa: CASSEQGAYTGELFF

len: 15
abundance: NA
d_gene: NA
j_gene: TRBJ1-5
v_gene: TRBV30
CDR3nt: TGTGCCTGGAGCGGGGGGTCAACTCGCAATCAGCCCCAGCATTTT
CDR3aa: CAWSGGSTRNQPQHF

len: 12
abundance: once
d_gene: NA
j_gene: TRBJ1-1
v_gene: TRBV7-9
CDR3nt: TGTGCCAGCAGCTACATTAACACTGAAGCTTTCTTT
CDR3aa: CASSYINTEAFF

len: 11
abundance: NA
d_gene: NA
j_gene: TRBJ2-7
v_gene: TRBV6-5
CDR3nt: TGTGCCAGCAGTTCGCGGACACAGCAGTACTTC
CDR3aa: CASSSRTQQYF

len: 15
abundance: NA
d_gene: TRBD1
j_gene: TRBJ1-3
v_gene: TRBV9
CDR3nt: TGTGCCAGCAGCCCAGGGACAGGGGCTGGAAACACCATATATTTT
CDR3aa: CASSPGTGAGNTIYF

len: 16
abundance: NA
d_gene: TRBD2
j_gene: TRBJ2-5
v_gene: TRBV7-2
CDR3nt: TGTGCCAGCAGCTCAGCCCTCGGACTAGGACAAGAGACCCAGTACTTC
CDR3aa: CASSSALGLGQETQYF

len: 13
abundance: NA
d_gene: NA
j_gene: TRBJ1-5
v_gene: TRBV5-1
CDR3nt: TGCGCCAGCAGCTTGGCAGGGAATCAGCCCCAGCATTTT
CDR3aa: CASSLAGNQPQHF

len: 14
abundance: NA
d_gene: NA
j_gene: TRBJ2-4
v_gene: TRBV14
CDR3nt: TGTGCCAGCAGCCTATGGACCGGGAGAAGCATTCAGTACTTC
CDR3aa: CASSLWTGRSIQYF

len: 14
abundance: NA
d_gene: TRBD1
j_gene: TRBJ1-5
v_gene: TRBV28
CDR3nt: TGTGCCAGCAGTCTCGGACAGGGTCATCAGCCCCAGCATTTT
CDR3aa: CASSLGQGHQPQHF

len: 11
abundance: NA
d_gene: NA
j_gene: TRBJ2-7
v_gene: TRBV19
CDR3nt: TGTGCCAGTAGCCTCGGCTACGAGCAGTACTTC
CDR3aa: CASSLGYEQYF

len: 14
abundance: NA
d_gene: NA
j_gene: TRBJ2-7
v_gene: TRBV18
CDR3nt: TGTGCCAGCTCACCTAGCAACGGAGCCTACGAGCAGTACTTC
CDR3aa: CASSPSNGAYEQYF

len: 13
abundance: NA
d_gene: NA
j_gene: TRBJ2-5
v_gene: TRBV18
CDR3nt: TGTGCCAGCTCACCGCCTACAGGCGAGACCCAGTACTTC
CDR3aa: CASSPPTGETQYF

len: 16
abundance: NA
d_gene: TRBD2
j_gene: TRBJ2-7
v_gene: TRBV7-8
CDR3nt: TGTGCCAGCAGCTTAGTTTTGCGGGAGGGGACCTACGAGCAGTACTTC
CDR3aa: CASSLVLREGTYEQYF

len: 14
abundance: NA
d_gene: NA
j_gene: TRBJ2-5
v_gene: TRBV11-3
CDR3nt: TGTGCCAGCAGCTTAGTGCAGGGCTTAGAGACCCAGTACTTC
CDR3aa: CASSLVQGLETQYF

len: 10
abundance: NA
d_gene: NA
j_gene: TRBJ2-5
v_gene: TRBV20-1
CDR3nt: TGCAGTGCTAGTAAAGAGACCCAGTACTTC
CDR3aa: CSASKETQYF

len: 11
abundance: NA
d_gene: NA
j_gene: TRBJ1-2
v_gene: TRBV27
CDR3nt: TGTGCCAGCAGTTCCGGTTACGGCTACACCTTC
CDR3aa: CASSSGYGYTF